These 21 T cell receptor beta chains originate from one sample sequenced in a study of cytomegalovirus exposure and HLA in healthy donors. Primers: 60 Vbeta forward and 13 Jbeta reverse. Data came from immunoSEQ multiplex PCR; TCRdb stores just in-frame clones and leaves some out. The data hold some 160,000 clones, with over 8% observed a single time. The sequenced sample consisted of PBMCs. These receptor sequences come from a male donor in good health and CMV-seronegative.

This clone was seen a few times. The chain combines TRBV7-4 with TRBJ2-1; the D is unclear. The CDR3 runs 14 residues. CDR1 is SGHVT, CDR2 SQSDAQ, per germline. The V and J ends lost 2 bases and 9 bases respectively, with 14 bases between them. The CDR3 here is CASSLSSRVPEQFF. The CDR3 nucleotides read TGTGCCAGCAGCTTATCGTCCCGTGTTCCTGAGCAGTTCTTC.

This clone turned up a few times. The V gene is TRBV19, the J gene TRBJ1-5; tentatively, D is TRBD1 (5 bases). The ends were cut back, 8 bases at V and 0 bases at J, with 8 bases in the middle. CDR1 LNHDA and CDR2 SQIVND come from the germline V gene (reference sequence). The CDR3 covers 13 residues. The CDR3 reads CASLQDSNQPQHF. The CDR3 DNA follows: TGTGCCAGTTTACAGGATAGCAATCAGCCCCAGCATTTT.

This clone was observed a few times. Other DNA sequences of this sample code for an identical CDR3. The chain is built from TRBV7-9 and TRBJ2-1; D unresolved. This CDR3 comprises 11 residues. Trimming took off 3 bases at V and 6 bases at J, with 3 bases between the two ends. Germline CDR1 reads SEHNR; CDR2 reads FQNEAQ (reference sequence). The CDR3 protein is CASSFSNEQFF. CDR3 in DNA: TGTGCCAGCAGCTTTAGCAATGAGCAGTTCTTC. Combining the CDR3 with reference TRBV7-9 and TRBJ2-1 gives the whole variable domain DTGVSQNPRHKITKRGQNVTFRCDPISEHNRLYWYRQTLGQGPEFLTYFQNEAQLEKSRLLSDRFSAERPKGSFSTLEIQRTEQGDSAMYLCASSFSNEQFFGPGTRLTVL.

The chain uses TRBV2 and TRBJ2-3, with 12 bases that match TRBD2. The CDR3 totals 15 residues. Germline CDR1 SNHLY, CDR2 FYNNEI. The junction had 6 bases not matched to a gene; V was cut back by 6 bases and J by 5 bases. The DNA for the CDR3 is TGTGCCAGCAGAAGACTAGCGGGAGTTGGAGATACGCAGTATTTT. It translates to CASRRLAGVGDTQYF.

This clone has only a few counts. V and J are TRBV4-3 and TRBJ2-7; no reliable D call. The CDR3 is made up of 13 amino acids. Per the germline V gene, CDR1 is LGHNA and CDR2 is YSLEER. The germline V and J ends were trimmed by 0 bases and 5 bases, with 8 bases remaining between them. CDR3 sequence: CASSQDPSDEQYF. CDR3 DNA sequence: TGCGCCAGCAGCCAAGATCCCAGTGACGAGCAGTACTTC.

This clone turned up a few times. V and J are TRBV28 and TRBJ1-4, with D tentatively TRBD1 (5 bases). The CDR3 runs 14 residues. Trimming removed 0 bases from V and 7 bases from J, with 9 bases in between. The germline gives CDR1 MDHEN, CDR2 SYDVKM. The CDR3 DNA reads as TGTGCCAGCAGTTTATGGCAGGGAGGTGAAAAACTGTTTTTT. The encoded protein is CASSLWQGGEKLFF.

The chain recombines TRBV28 with TRBJ1-2, with 8 nucleotides matching TRBD1. CDR1 and CDR2 (germline): MDHEN, SYDVKM. This CDR3 has 13 residues. The V segment lost 4 bases and the J segment 4 bases; nucleotides outside the gene matches: 2. The CDR3 region is CASSSDRVYGYTF. The CDR3 DNA is TGTGCCAGCAGTTCGGACAGGGTCTATGGCTACACCTTC.

This clone was detected a few times. The genes are TRBV5-1 and TRBJ2-1, with 13 bases matching TRBD2. Per germline, CDR1 SGHRS and CDR2 YFSETQ. The CDR3 has 17 residues. V dropped 2 bases and J dropped 8; count of bases not matched to a gene: 10. CDR3 sequence reads: CASSFLGLAGPGDEQFF. The CDR3 coding sequence is TGCGCCAGCAGCTTCCTGGGACTAGCGGGGCCCGGGGATGAGCAGTTCTTC.

The chain employs TRBV28 and TRBJ1-5; maybe TRBD1 (6 bases). CDR3 length equals 13 residues. Per germline, CDR1 MDHEN and CDR2 SYDVKM. Trimming pared 9 bases from V and 7 bases from J, leaving 16 bases between. DNA for the CDR3: TGTGCCAGTATAGGGGGGGCTGAACAGCCCCAGCATTTT. Translation: CASIGGAEQPQHF.

The rearrangement links TRBV30 to TRBJ1-1, with a tentative D call TRBD1 (5 bases). Germline loops: CDR1 GTSNPN, CDR2 SVGIG (reference sequence). Trimming left V 2 bases short and J 6 bases short, with 7 bases between. The CDR3 is made up of 11 amino acids. The CDR3 bases are TGTGCCTGGAGTTGGGGGGCTGAAGCTTTCTTT. Encoded protein: CAWSWGAEAFF.

The chain employs TRBV27 and TRBJ1-1, with TRBD1 identical over 11 bases. V gave up 9 bases and J gave up 5 bases; unmatched junction bases: 11. The CDR3 covers 15 residues. In germline, CDR1 is MNHEY, CDR2 SMNVEV (reference sequence). CDR3 nucleotides: TGTGCCAGTAGGTACGGGACAGGGGGGGGAACTGAAGCTTTCTTT. It yields the protein CASRYGTGGGTEAFF.

The gene calls are TRBV27 and TRBJ2-5, with 8 nucleotides matching TRBD1. V was clipped by 0 bases and J by 9 bases; unmatched bases: 3. The germline CDR1 and CDR2 sequences are MNHEY and SMNVEV (reference sequence). The length of the CDR3 is 13 residues. The CDR3 protein is CASSLSKQGAQYF. CDR3 DNA: TGTGCCAGCAGTTTATCGAAACAGGGGGCCCAGTACTTC.

This clone was seen a handful of times. The V and J genes are TRBV5-6 and TRBJ1-5; D is perhaps TRBD1 (5 bases). CDR3 length equals 14 residues. With 3 bases removed from V and 5 bases from J, the gap between germline ends came to 12 bases. Per the germline V gene, CDR1 is SGHDT and CDR2 is YYEEEE. DNA of the CDR3: TGTGCCAGCAGCTATGGACAAGGTCATCAGCCCCAGCATTTT. Translated: CASSYGQGHQPQHF.

The rearrangement uses TRBV18 and TRBJ1-6, with 8 bases that match TRBD1. V was pared by 5 bases and J by 6 bases, with 6 bases of the junction left unmatched. The V gene's germline CDR1 is KGHSH and CDR2 LQKENI. This CDR3 is built from 15 residues. CDR3 sequence reads: CASSRGQGGNSPLHF. For the CDR3, the DNA is TGTGCCAGCTCAAGAGGACAGGGTGGTAATTCACCCCTCCACTTT.

This chain connects TRBV18 to TRBJ1-4; D is unclear. Germline V gene lookup returns CDR1 KGHSH and CDR2 LQKENI. There are 14 residues in the CDR3. With 2 bases removed from V and 8 bases from J, the gap between germline ends came to 12 bases. This CDR3 reads CASSPSPGGEKLFF. Here the CDR3 DNA reads TGTGCCAGCTCACCAAGCCCTGGCGGGGAAAAACTGTTTTTT.

This clone was counted only a few times. The V call is TRBV5-1, the J call TRBJ1-1, with 7 bases matching TRBD1. V dropped 0 bases and J dropped 3; count of bases not matched to a gene: 5. This CDR3 has 15 amino acids. CDR1 is SGHRS, CDR2 YFSETQ, per germline. The CDR3 region has the DNA TGCGCCAGCAGCTTGGGAGGGGGCTCTGACACTGAAGCTTTCTTT. This sequence encodes CASSLGGGSDTEAFF.

This rearrangement joins TRBV10-3 to TRBJ2-2, with 14 bases matching TRBD2. J was trimmed by 4 bases and V by 0 bases; bases with no gene match: 4. The CDR3 spans 18 residues. Germline-derived CDR1 and CDR2 are ENHRY and SYGVKD. The DNA for the CDR3 is TGTGCCATCAGTGAGTCGCCGACTAGCGGGGGGGCCACCGGGGAGCTGTTTTTT. Amino acid sequence: CAISESPTSGGATGELFF.

This clone showed up just a few times. The V and J genes are TRBV6-1 and TRBJ2-7, with a tentative D call TRBD1 (6 bases). CDR3 size: 11 residues. Germline CDR1 is MNHNS and CDR2 is SASEGT. Trimming took off 8 bases at V and 5 bases at J, with 10 bases between the two ends. CDR3 DNA sequence: TGTGCCAGCGCAGGGGTCAACGAGCAGTACTTC. It translates to CASAGVNEQYF.

The V call is TRBV6-5, the J call TRBJ2-4, with D hard to call. With 6 bases removed from V and 2 bases from J, the gap between germline ends came to 11 bases. Germline-derived CDR1 and CDR2 are MNHEY and SVGAGI. This CDR3 contains 14 residues. The CDR3 loop is CASSSGITKNIQYF. The CDR3 DNA reads TGTGCCAGCAGCTCCGGTATAACCAAAAACATTCAGTACTTC.

This clone turned up a few times. The gene calls are TRBV19 and TRBJ1-4; D is unclear. This CDR3 has 15 amino acids. Germline lookup yields CDR1 LNHDA and CDR2 SQIVND (reference sequence). V lost 4 bases and J 0 bases, leaving 9 bases between the germline ends. The CDR3 sequence is CASSRKAATNEKLFF. DNA for the CDR3: TGTGCCAGTAGTAGAAAGGCGGCAACTAATGAAAAACTGTTTTTT.

CDR3 DNA: TGTGCCAGAAGCCCGGACAGGGGGCGCGAGCAGTACTTC. Translated, it gives CARSPDRGREQYF. The gene calls are TRBV5-4 and TRBJ2-7; the match to TRBD1 covers 11 bases. V shed 8 bases, J shed 6 bases, and the junction held 7 bases outside the gene matches. Germline assignment: CDR1 SGHNT and CDR2 YYREEE (reference sequence). There are 13 residues in the CDR3.